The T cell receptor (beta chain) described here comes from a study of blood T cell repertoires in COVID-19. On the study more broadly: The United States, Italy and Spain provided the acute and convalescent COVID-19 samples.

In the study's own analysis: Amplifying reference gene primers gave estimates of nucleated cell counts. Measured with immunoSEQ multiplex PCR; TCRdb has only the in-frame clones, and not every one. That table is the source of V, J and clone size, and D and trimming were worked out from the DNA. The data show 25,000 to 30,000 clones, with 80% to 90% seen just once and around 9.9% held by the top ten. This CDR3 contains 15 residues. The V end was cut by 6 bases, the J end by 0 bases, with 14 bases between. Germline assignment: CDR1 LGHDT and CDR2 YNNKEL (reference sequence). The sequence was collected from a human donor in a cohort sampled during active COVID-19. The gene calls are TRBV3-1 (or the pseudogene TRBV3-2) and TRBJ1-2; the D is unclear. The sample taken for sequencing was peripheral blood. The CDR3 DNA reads TGTGCCAGCAGTGGGATCAGGACTGCTAACTATGGCTACACCTTC. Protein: CASSGIRTANYGYTF.